The 16 T cell receptor beta chains in this list originate from one sample, sequenced in a study of T cell changes during pregnancy in multiple sclerosis. The table came from immunoSEQ multiplex PCR; TCRdb's copy has only in-frame clones and leaves some out. The sample consists of around 92,000 clones, around 93% of them appearing once. Source: peripheral blood, taken in the third trimester of pregnancy. Receptors originate from a female donor with multiple sclerosis, enrolled in a pregnancy study.

This clone came up once. This sequence joins TRBV5-1 and TRBJ2-3; TRBD2 is a possible D gene (6 bases). The V end was cut by 0 bases, the J end by 5 bases, with 22 bases between. Germline loops: CDR1 SGHRS, CDR2 YFSETQ. The CDR3 runs 18 residues. The CDR3 region is CASSLAAGTAIIQDTQYF. The CDR3 bases are TGCGCCAGCAGCTTGGCGGCGGGGACGGCGATAATTCAAGATACGCAGTATTTT.

This clone was detected once. This chain links TRBV4-3 with TRBJ2-2, with a possible D match to TRBD1 (5 bases). The CDR3 runs 17 residues. V was pared by 4 bases and J by 0 bases, with 15 bases between. CDR1 LGHNA and CDR2 YSLEER come from the germline V gene. CDR3 nucleotides: TGCGCCAGCAGCCTCGACAGAGCCAGCGCGAACACCGGGGAGCTGTTTTTT. The encoded protein is CASSLDRASANTGELFF.

This chain uses TRBV5-6 with TRBJ2-3; D ambiguous. This CDR3 region has 16 residues. CDR1 SGHDT and CDR2 YYEEEE come from the germline V gene. V lost 1 base and J 2 bases, leaving 14 bases between the germline ends. CDR3 protein: CASSLITLIDTDTQYF. DNA of the CDR3: TGTGCCAGCAGCTTGATAACCCTAATAGACACAGATACGCAGTATTTT.

This chain links TRBV6-1 with TRBJ1-1; D unresolved. This CDR3 contains 13 residues. Germline CDR1 reads MNHNS; CDR2 reads SASEGT. With 1 base removed from V and 10 bases from J, the gap between germline ends came to 13 bases. The CDR3 loop reads CASSEGASPGAFF. The CDR3 nucleotides read TGTGCCAGCAGTGAAGGAGCCTCCCCCGGAGCTTTCTTT.

The gene calls are TRBV29-1 and TRBJ1-4, with a tentative D call TRBD1 (6 bases). The CDR3 sequence is 14 residues long. Germline-derived CDR1 and CDR2 are SQVTM and ANQGSEA. Trimming took 7 bases from V and 0 from J, leaving 12 bases between them. The CDR3 DNA reads TGCAGCGGAAAACAGGGTACAACTAATGAAAAACTGTTTTTT. Amino acids: CSGKQGTTNEKLFF.

The rearrangement links TRBV7-8 to TRBJ2-1; D might be TRBD2 (6 bases). V was trimmed by 2 bases and J by 9 bases, leaving 17 bases between them. Germline V gene sequence: CDR1 SGHVS, CDR2 FQNEAQ. This CDR3 comprises 15 residues. This CDR3 reads CASSLNGGLASEQFF. CDR3 sequence (DNA): TGTGCCAGCAGCTTAAATGGGGGTCTAGCGAGTGAGCAGTTCTTC.

The CDR3 loop is CASSNAGSSGNTIYF. The CDR3 nucleotides are TGTGCCAGCAGTAACGCAGGGTCATCTGGAAACACCATATATTTT. The chain employs TRBV6-6 and TRBJ1-3, with D tentatively TRBD1 (5 bases). Trimming took off 5 bases at V and 1 base at J, with 12 bases between the two ends. The length of the CDR3 is 15 residues. Germline CDR1 reads MNHNY; CDR2 reads SVGAGI (reference sequence).

The rearrangement links TRBV29-1 to TRBJ1-3; a weak D match, TRBD1 (6 bases). Germline V gene data show CDR1 as SQVTM and CDR2 as ANQGSEA. There are 13 residues in the CDR3. Deletions cut 4 bases from V and 2 bases from J, with 9 bases between. The CDR3 reads CSVVDSPGNTIYF. The CDR3 DNA follows: TGCAGCGTTGTGGACAGCCCTGGAAACACCATATATTTT. The variable domain in full, with the rest retrieved from reference TRBV29-1 and TRBJ1-3, is SAVISQKPSRDICQRGTSLTIQCQVDSQVTMMFWYRQQPGQSLTLIATANQGSEATYESGFVIDKFPISRPNLTFSTLTVSNMSPEDSSIYLCSVVDSPGNTIYFGEGSWLTVV.

This chain links TRBV10-2 with TRBJ2-1; 7 positions match TRBD2. Losses at the gene ends were 2 bases for V and 4 bases for J; bases not matched to a gene: 11. CDR1 is WSHSY, CDR2 SAAADI, per germline. The CDR3 extends over 17 amino acids. The CDR3 DNA follows: TGCGCCAGCAGTGAGCTGCTGGGGCTAGCGGTTTACAATGAGCAGTTCTTC. This gives the protein CASSELLGLAVYNEQFF.

This clone was recorded once. This chain connects TRBV15 to TRBJ2-7; 8 bases are shared with TRBD2. J lost 4 bases, V lost 5 bases, and 7 bases had no gene match. The CDR3 runs 14 residues. Germline values: CDR1 LNHNV, CDR2 YYDKDF (reference sequence). The CDR3: CATSGGLERYEQYF. In DNA form, the CDR3 reads TGTGCCACCAGCGGGGGACTAGAACGATACGAGCAGTACTTC.

The rearrangement joins TRBV30 to TRBJ1-2; 7 bases match TRBD1. This CDR3 has 14 residues. The ends lost 3 bases at V and 7 bases at J; junction bases unmatched: 11. In germline, CDR1 is GTSNPN, CDR2 SVGIG (reference sequence). In DNA, the CDR3 is TGTGCCTGGAGGCGTGGGGGGCAGGGGGTTGGCTACACCTTC. Translating gives CAWRRGGQGVGYTF. Full variable domain (rest looked up from reference TRBV30 and TRBJ1-2): SQTIHQWPATLVQPVGSPLSLECTVEGTSNPNLYWYRQAAGRGLQLLFYSVGIGQISSEVPQNLSASRPQDRQFILSSKKLLLSDSGFYLCAWRRGGQGVGYTFGSGTRLTVV.

This CDR3 is CASSPAQGVQTNEKLFF. CDR3 DNA sequence: TGTGCCAGCTCACCAGCGCAGGGGGTGCAAACTAATGAAAAACTGTTTTTT. The rearrangement uses TRBV18 and TRBJ1-4, with 7 bases identical to TRBD1. After removal of 2 bases from V and 1 base from J, the junction contained 7 bases not matched to a gene. The length of the CDR3 is 17 residues. Per germline, CDR1 KGHSH and CDR2 LQKENI.

This chain links TRBV10-3 with TRBJ1-4; no clear D gene. The CDR3 runs to 13 residues. V lost 7 bases and J lost 8, with 14 bases in between. From germline, CDR1 is ENHRY and CDR2 SYGVKD. The CDR3 nucleotides are TGTGCCATCAAGGTCCGGTTGGGCGAAAAACTGTTTTTT. This codes for CAIKVRLGEKLFF.

The chain combines TRBV6-1 with TRBJ1-4; D gene uncertain. This CDR3 has 14 residues. Germline CDR1 reads MNHNS; CDR2 reads SASEGT. The V and J ends lost 4 bases and 4 bases respectively, with 10 bases between them. CDR3 protein: CASSATRRNEKLFF. Here the CDR3 DNA reads TGTGCCAGCAGTGCGACAAGGCGTAATGAAAAACTGTTTTTT.

The J gene is TRBJ1-1, the V gene TRBV10-3; TRBD1 is a possible D gene (5 bases). V was cut by 3 bases and J by 8 bases, with 10 bases left in between. CDR1 and CDR2 (germline): ENHRY, SYGVKD. The CDR3 length is 12 residues. In nucleotides, the CDR3 is TGTGCCATCAGTGAAACGACAGCCGAAGCTTTCTTT. It codes for CAISETTAEAFF.

The chain combines TRBV2 with TRBJ2-3; tentatively, D is TRBD1 (6 bases). V dropped 3 bases and J dropped 6 bases, with 13 bases sitting between them. Germline loops: CDR1 SNHLY, CDR2 FYNNEI. The CDR3 loop spans 14 amino acids. The CDR3 DNA sequence: TGTGCCAGCAGTGACCTCCCAGGGGCGGATACGCAGTATTTT. It encodes CASSDLPGADTQYF.